This T cell receptor (beta chain) was obtained from a study of shared clonotypes between healthy human individuals. Across the whole study: Three CD4 naive, three CD4 memory, two CD8 naive and one CD8 memory plate were used per donor.

Germline V CDR1 and CDR2: SGDLS, YYNGEE. The CDR3 has 13 amino acids. V lost 2 bases to trimming and J lost 5 bases, with 10 bases between them. Into CD45RA+ naive and CD45RA-negative memory subsets, the CD4+ cells were split. As for this clone: Its matching antigen is unknown. Other DNA sequences in this sample translate to the same CDR3.

Overall study results and limits: A handful of donors shared about 4.8% of their naive CD4 clonotypes.

Measured with immunoSEQ multiplex PCR; TCRdb has only the in-frame clones, and not every one. The repertoire has about 2.5 million clones, around 90% of them found once; the top ten carry around 0.35%. The receptor was isolated from a man aged 18-30 years in good health. Some clones in this sample may be carry-over from other donors' samples. Sequencing was performed on naive CD4+ T cells from PBMCs. Specified subset: CD45RA+ positively selected. V and J are TRBV9 and TRBJ2-5; D possibly corresponds to TRBD2 (5 bases). For the CDR3, the DNA is TGTGCCAGCAGCGTCCCGGGAAGGGAGACCCAGTACTTC. This sequence encodes CASSVPGRETQYF.